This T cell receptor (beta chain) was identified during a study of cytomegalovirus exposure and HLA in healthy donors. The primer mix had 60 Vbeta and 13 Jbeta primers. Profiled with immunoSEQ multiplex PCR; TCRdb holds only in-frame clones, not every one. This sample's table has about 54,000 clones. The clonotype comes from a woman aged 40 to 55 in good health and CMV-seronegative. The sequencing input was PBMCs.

The CDR3 loop is CASTIQRGPGAKNIQYF. CDR3 nucleotide sequence: TGTGCCAGCACCATCCAGCGGGGGCCGGGGGCCAAAAACATTCAGTACTTC. The chain links TRBV5-8 to TRBJ2-4; 8 bases are a match to TRBD2. With V trimmed by 6 bases and J by 1 base, 12 bases remained unmatched. The CDR3 covers 17 residues. CDR1 is SGHTS and CDR2 is YDEGEE in the germline V gene.